A single sample gave rise to the 5 T cell receptor beta chains below, sequenced in a study of blood T cells in healthy people across ages. Combining a sample-barcoded 5' primer with a J-beta primer mix, a second PCR ran for about 7 to 11 cycles. TCRdb analysed the 5' RACE reads with MiXCR anew, one entry per CDR3 protein. The sample holds 650,000 to 1,000,000 distinct CDR3 sequences, roughly 40% seen once. Sequencing was performed on blood. The receptors stem from a man between 18 and 29 years old in good health.

This clonotype was recorded a few times. The chain has TRBV12-3 or TRBV12-4 and TRBJ1-4; TRBD1 agrees at 7 bases. The CDR3 length is 14 residues. The trim removed 5 bases at V and 8 bases at J, leaving 8 bases unmatched. CDR3 sequence reads: CASSPTGFREKLFF. CDR3 DNA sequence: TGTGCCAGCAGTCCGACAGGGTTTAGGGAAAAACTGTTTTTT.

This clonotype was found once. J is TRBJ2-2 and V is TRBV7-9, with D possibly matching TRBD1 (6 bases). V was shortened by 5 bases and J by 4 bases, with 11 bases between the two germline ends. Germline CDR1 SEHNR, CDR2 FQNEAQ (reference sequence). CDR3 length: 14 residues. In DNA form, the CDR3 reads TGTGCCAGCAGCGTTAAAGGGGGCACCGGGGAGCTGTTTTTT. Its protein is CASSVKGGTGELFF. Using reference TRBV7-9 and TRBJ2-2 for the parts outside the CDR3, the full variable domain is DTGVSQNPRHKITKRGQNVTFRCDPISEHNRLYWYRQTLGQGPEFLTYFQNEAQLEKSRLLSDRFSAERPKGSFSTLEIQRTEQGDSAMYLCASSVKGGTGELFFGEGSRLTVL.

This clonotype was found many times. This rearrangement joins TRBV2 to TRBJ2-1; D possibly matches TRBD1 or TRBD2 (6 bases each). The closer fit of TRBJ2-7 to the DNA end suggests the J call may be wrong. Per germline, CDR1 SNHLY and CDR2 FYNNEI. There are 15 residues in the CDR3. The CDR3 sequence: CASSEPGASYNEQYF. The CDR3 DNA reads as TGTGCCAGCAGTGAGCCGGGGGCGTCCTACAATGAGCAGTACTTC.

V and J are TRBV2 and TRBJ1-5, with D tentatively TRBD1 (6 bases). This CDR3 is 15 amino acids long. The V gene lost 6 bases and the J gene lost 5 bases, with 17 bases spanning the gap. Germline V gene lookup returns CDR1 SNHLY and CDR2 FYNNEI. In nucleotides, the CDR3 is TGTGCCAGCAGGGGCCTAGGGGGTTCGGATCAGCCCCAGCATTTT. Translated: CASRGLGGSDQPQHF.

This clonotype was seen more than once but under ten times. The chain joins TRBV5-1 to TRBJ2-3; maybe TRBD2 (5 bases). Trimming shortened V by 5 bases and J by 5 bases, and 15 bases separated the two germline ends. CDR1 SGHRS and CDR2 YFSETQ come from the germline V gene. CDR3 size: 14 residues. The CDR3 here is CASRIGLAEDTQYF. For the CDR3, the DNA is TGCGCCAGCAGGATCGGGCTAGCTGAAGATACGCAGTATTTT.